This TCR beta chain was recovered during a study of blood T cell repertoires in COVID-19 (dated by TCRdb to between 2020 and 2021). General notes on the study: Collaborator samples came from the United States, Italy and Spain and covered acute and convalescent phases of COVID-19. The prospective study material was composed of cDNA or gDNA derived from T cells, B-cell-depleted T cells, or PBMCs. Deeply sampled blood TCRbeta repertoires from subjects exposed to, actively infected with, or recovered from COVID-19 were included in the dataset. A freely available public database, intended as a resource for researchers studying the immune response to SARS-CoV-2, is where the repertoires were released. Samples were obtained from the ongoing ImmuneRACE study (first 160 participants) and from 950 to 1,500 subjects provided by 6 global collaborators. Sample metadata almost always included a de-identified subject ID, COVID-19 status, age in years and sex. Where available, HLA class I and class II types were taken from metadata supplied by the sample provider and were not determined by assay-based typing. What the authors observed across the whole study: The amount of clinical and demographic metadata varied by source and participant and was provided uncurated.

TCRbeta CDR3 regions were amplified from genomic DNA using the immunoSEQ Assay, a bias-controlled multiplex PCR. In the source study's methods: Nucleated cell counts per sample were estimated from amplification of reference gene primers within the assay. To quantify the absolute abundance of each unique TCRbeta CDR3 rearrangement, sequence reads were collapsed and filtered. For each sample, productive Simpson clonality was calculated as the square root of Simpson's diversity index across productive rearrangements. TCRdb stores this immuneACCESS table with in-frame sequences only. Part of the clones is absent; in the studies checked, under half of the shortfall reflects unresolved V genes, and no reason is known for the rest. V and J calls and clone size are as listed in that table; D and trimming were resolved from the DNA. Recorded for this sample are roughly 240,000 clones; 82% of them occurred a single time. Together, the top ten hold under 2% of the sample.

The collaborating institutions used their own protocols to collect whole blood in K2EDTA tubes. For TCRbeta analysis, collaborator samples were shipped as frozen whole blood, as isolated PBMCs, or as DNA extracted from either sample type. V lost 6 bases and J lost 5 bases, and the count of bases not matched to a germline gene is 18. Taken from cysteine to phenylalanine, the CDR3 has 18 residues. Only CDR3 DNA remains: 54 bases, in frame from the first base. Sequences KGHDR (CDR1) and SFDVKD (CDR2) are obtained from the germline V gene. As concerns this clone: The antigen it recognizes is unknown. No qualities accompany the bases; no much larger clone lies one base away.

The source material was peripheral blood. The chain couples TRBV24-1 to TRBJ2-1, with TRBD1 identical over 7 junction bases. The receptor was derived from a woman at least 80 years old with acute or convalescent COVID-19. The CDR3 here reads CATSTRGGRQGVDNEQFF. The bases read TGTGCCACCAGTACCAGAGGGGGCCGGCAGGGTGTGGACAATGAGCAGTTCTTC.